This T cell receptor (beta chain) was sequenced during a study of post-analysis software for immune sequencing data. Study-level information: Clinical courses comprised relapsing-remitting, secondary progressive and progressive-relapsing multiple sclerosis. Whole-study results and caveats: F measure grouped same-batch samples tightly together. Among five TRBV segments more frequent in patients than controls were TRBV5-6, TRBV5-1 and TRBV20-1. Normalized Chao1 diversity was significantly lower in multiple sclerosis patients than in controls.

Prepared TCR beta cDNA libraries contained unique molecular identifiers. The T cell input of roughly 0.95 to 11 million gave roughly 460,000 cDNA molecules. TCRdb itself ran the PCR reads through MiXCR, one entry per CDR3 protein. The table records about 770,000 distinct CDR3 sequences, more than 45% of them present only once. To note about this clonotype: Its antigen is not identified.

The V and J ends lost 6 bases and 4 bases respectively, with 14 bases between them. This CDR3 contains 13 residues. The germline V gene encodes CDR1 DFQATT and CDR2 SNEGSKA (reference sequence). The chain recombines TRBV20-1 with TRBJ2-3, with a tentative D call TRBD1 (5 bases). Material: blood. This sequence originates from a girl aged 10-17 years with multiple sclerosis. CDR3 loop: CSAKTVSADTQYF. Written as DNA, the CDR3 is TGCAGTGCCAAGACAGTCTCGGCAGATACGCAGTATTTT.